This entry describes one T cell receptor (beta chain). Its specificity is unknown. Germline values: CDR1 SGHRS, CDR2 YFSETQ. V was clipped by 3 bases and J by 0 bases; unmatched bases: 3. This CDR3 contains 16 residues. Here immunoSEQ multiplex PCR was the method, and the copy in TCRdb shows in-frame clones only, minus some. The repertoire has tens of thousands of clones, more than 85% of them found once; the top ten carry roughly 2.3%. The data were obtained in a study of cytomegalovirus exposure and HLA in healthy donors. Findings and caveats of the study: The authors listed roughly 150 TCR beta chains as cytomegalovirus-associated. Subsequent analysis showed first-cohort TCR clusters tending to co-occur in approximately 120 validation repertoires. The classifier, whose performance was assessed in both the original and validation cohorts, reportedly diagnosed cytomegalovirus status with high specificity and sensitivity.

V gene TRBV5-1 combines with J gene TRBJ2-7, with 13 bases matching TRBD2. The clonotype comes from a woman aged 25 to 39 in good health and CMV-seronegative. The sample comprised PBMCs. Here the CDR3 DNA reads TGCGCCAGCAGCTCGGGACTAGCGGGGATCTCCTACGAGCAGTACTTC. Amino acid sequence: CASSSGLAGISYEQYF.